What follows is one T cell receptor (beta chain) and its context. Its specificity is not known. The germline CDR1 and CDR2 sequences are MRHNA and SNTAGT. Trimming removed 6 bases from V and 4 bases from J, with 16 bases in between. This CDR3 has 15 residues. These data belong to a study of cytomegalovirus exposure and HLA in healthy donors. Study findings and constraints: Rare TCR sequences dominated, though some public TCRs recurred in many donors.

PCR used 60 Vbeta primers and 13 Jbeta primers. The repertoire was sequenced with immunoSEQ multiplex PCR; TCRdb's copy has only in-frame clones and lacks some. Of roughly 120,000 clones listed, around four fifths are singletons. The clonotype originates from a man aged 30-40 years in good health and CMV-seropositive. The V and J genes are TRBV6-4 and TRBJ1-5; possible D gene TRBD1, 5 bases. Sequenced input: PBMCs. The CDR3 region is CASSPQWGENQPQHF. The CDR3 region has the DNA TGTGCCAGCAGCCCCCAATGGGGGGAAAATCAGCCCCAGCATTTT.